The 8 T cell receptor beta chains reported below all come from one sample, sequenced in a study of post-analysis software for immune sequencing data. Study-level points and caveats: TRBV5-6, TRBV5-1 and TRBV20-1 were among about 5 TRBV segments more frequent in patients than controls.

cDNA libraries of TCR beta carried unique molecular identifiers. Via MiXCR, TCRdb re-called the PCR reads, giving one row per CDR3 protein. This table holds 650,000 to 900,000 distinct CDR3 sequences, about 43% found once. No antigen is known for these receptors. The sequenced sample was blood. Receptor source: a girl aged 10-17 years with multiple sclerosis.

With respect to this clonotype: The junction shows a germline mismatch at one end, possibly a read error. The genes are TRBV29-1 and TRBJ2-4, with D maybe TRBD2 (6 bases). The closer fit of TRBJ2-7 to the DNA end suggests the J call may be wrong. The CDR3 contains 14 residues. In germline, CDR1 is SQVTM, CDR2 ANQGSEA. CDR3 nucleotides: TGCAGCGTTGATGGAGGGGAATCCTCCCACGAGCAGTACTTC. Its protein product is CSVDGGESSHEQYF.

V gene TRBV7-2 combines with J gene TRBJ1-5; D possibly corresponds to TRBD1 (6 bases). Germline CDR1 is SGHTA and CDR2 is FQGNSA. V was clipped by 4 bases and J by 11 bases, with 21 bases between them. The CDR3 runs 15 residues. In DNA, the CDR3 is TGTGCCAGCAGCTCCGGGGCAGGGGCCTTGGTGACCCAGCATTTT. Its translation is CASSSGAGALVTQHF.

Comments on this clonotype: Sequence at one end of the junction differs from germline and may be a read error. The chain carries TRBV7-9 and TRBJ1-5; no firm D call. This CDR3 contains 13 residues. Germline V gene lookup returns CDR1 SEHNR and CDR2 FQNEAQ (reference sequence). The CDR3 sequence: CARSLAADSHQHF. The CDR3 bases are TGTGCCCGCAGCTTAGCGGCCGATTCTCACCAGCATTTT.

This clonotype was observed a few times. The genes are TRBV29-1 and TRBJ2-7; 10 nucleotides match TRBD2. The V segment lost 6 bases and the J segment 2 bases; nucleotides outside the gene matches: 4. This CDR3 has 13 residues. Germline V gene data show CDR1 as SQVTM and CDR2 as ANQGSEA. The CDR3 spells CSVLLAGTYEQYF. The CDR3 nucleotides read TGCAGCGTGTTACTAGCGGGAACCTACGAGCAGTACTTC.

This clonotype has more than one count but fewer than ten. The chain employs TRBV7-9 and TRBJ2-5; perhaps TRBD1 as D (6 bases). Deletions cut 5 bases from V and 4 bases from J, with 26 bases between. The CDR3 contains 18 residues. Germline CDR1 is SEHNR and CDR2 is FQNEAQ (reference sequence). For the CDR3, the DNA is TGTGCCAGCAGCCCCCCCAAGAGACGGACAGCCTACCGAGAGACCCAGTACTTC. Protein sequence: CASSPPKRRTAYRETQYF.

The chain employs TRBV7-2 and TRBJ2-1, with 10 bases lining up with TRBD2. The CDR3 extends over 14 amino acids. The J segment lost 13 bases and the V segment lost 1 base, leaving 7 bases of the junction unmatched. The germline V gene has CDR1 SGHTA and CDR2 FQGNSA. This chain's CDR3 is CASSLDGSGRTQFF. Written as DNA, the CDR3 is TGTGCCAGCAGCTTAGACGGTAGCGGGAGGACCCAGTTCTTC.

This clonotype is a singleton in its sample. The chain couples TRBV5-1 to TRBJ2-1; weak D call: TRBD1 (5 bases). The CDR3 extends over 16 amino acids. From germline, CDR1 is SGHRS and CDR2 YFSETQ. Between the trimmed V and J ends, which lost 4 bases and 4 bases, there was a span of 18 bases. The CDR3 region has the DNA TGCGCCAGCAGCCCGGGTCTGAGACCAGGGTACAATGAGCAGTTCTTC. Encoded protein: CASSPGLRPGYNEQFF.

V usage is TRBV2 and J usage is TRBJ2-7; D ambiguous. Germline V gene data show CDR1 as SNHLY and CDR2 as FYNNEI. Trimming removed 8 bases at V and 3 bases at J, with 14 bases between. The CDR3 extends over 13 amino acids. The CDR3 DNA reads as TGTGCCAGCGCGAGACGGAGCTTCTACGAGCAGTACTTC. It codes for CASARRSFYEQYF.